This T cell receptor (beta chain) appears in the sequencing data of a study of blood T cell repertoires in COVID-19. Study-wide background: Both acute and convalescent COVID-19 samples were obtained from the United States, Italy and Spain. PBMCs, B-cell-depleted T cells, or T cells were the source of the cDNA or gDNA that made up the material.

Original data processing: Nucleated cell counts were estimated from reference gene primer amplification. Sequencing used immunoSEQ multiplex PCR; TCRdb keeps in-frame clones, though not all of them. The DNA gave D and trimming, while V, J and clone size come from that table. The profile shows fewer than 85,000 clones, roughly nine tenths of them singletons. The CDR3 covers 15 residues. Deletions cut 7 bases from V and 2 bases from J, with 17 bases between. The receptor comes from a human donor in a cohort sampled during active COVID-19. The specimen sequenced was peripheral blood. The chain couples TRBV23-1 to TRBJ1-2; D remains ambiguous. TRBV23-1 is annotated as an ORF whose role is uncertain. CDR3 sequence: CASMAELHSNYGYTF. The CDR3 nucleotides read TGCGCCAGCATGGCGGAGCTCCATTCCAACTATGGCTACACCTTC.